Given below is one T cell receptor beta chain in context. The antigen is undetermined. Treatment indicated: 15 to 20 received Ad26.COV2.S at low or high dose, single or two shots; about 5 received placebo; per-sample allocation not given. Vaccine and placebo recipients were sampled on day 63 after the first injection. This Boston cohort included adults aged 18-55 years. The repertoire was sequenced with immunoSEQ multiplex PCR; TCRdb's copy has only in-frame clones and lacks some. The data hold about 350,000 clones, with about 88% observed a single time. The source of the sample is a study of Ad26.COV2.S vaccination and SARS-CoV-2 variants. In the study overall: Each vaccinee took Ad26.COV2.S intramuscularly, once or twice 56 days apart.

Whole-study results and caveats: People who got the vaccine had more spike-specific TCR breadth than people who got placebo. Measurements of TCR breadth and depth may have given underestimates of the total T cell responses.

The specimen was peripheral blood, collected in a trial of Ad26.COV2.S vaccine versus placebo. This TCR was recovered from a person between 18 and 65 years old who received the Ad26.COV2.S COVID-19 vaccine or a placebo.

As DNA, the CDR3 is TGTGCCAGCAGCTTGGTGGGGGAGGAGCGCTACGAGCAGTACTTC. It yields the protein CASSLVGEERYEQYF. The chain has TRBV5-6 and TRBJ2-7; TRBD2 might be the D (6 bases). The CDR3 covers 15 residues. Germline CDR1 is SGHDT and CDR2 is YYEEEE. V lost 0 bases and J lost 3, with 13 bases in between. Full variable domain (missing parts from reference TRBV5-6 and TRBJ2-7): DAGVTQSPTHLIKTRGQQVTLRCSPKSGHDTVSWYQQALGQGPQFIFQYYEEEERQRGNFPDRFSGHQFPNYSSELNVNALLLGDSALYLCASSLVGEERYEQYFGPGTRLTVT.